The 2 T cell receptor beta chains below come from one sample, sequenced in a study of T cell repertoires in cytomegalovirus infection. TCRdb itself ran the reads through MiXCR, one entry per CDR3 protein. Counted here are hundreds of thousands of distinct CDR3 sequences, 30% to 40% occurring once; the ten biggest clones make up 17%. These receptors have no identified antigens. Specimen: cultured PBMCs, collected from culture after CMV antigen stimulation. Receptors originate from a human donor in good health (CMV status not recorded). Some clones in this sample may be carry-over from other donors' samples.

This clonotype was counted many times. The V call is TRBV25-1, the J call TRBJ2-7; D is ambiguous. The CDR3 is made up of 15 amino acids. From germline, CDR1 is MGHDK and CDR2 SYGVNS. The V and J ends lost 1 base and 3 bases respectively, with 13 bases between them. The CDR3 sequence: CASSESKLLYYEQYV. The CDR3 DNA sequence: TGTGCCAGCAGTGAATCGAAACTTTTATACTACGAGCAGTACGTC.

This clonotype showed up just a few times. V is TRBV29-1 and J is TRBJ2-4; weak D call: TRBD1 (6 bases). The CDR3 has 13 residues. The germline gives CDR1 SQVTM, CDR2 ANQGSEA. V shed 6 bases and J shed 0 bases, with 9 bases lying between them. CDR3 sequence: CSVEGVAKNIQYF. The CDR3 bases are TGCAGCGTCGAGGGGGTAGCCAAAAACATTCAGTACTTC. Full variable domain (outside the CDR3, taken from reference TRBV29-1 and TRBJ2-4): SAVISQKPSRDICQRGTSLTIQCQVDSQVTMMFWYRQQPGQSLTLIATANQGSEATYESGFVIDKFPISRPNLTFSTLTVSNMSPEDSSIYLCSVEGVAKNIQYFGAGTRLSVL.